The following is a T cell receptor (beta chain) sequence with its context. Its antigen is not known. Barcoded TCR alpha and TCR beta cDNA libraries with UMIs came from 5'RACE using constant-segment primers. TCRdb analysed the 5' RACE reads with MiXCR anew, one entry per CDR3 protein. Of about 350,000 distinct CDR3 sequences listed, roughly 15% are singletons. The CDR3 extends over 14 amino acids. V dropped 3 bases and J dropped 1 base, with 13 bases sitting between them. The germline CDR1 and CDR2 sequences are DFQATT and SNEGSKA (reference sequence). The data stem from a study of T-cell memory formation after mild COVID-19. Study findings and constraints: CD4+ contracting clones were mainly CM and EM; CD8+ ones, EMRA. Second-wave clones reaching peak frequency on day 37 lacked confirmed SARS-CoV-2 specificity. Whereas later expanders leaned CD4+, clones contracting day 15 to 85 showed a balanced CD4/CD8 makeup.

The TCR sequence derives from a man aged 18 to 29 who had mild COVID-19 (a few samples of this study predate the infection). Cell type and time point are not known. The chain is built from TRBV20-1 and TRBJ2-7, with D perhaps being TRBD1 or TRBD2 (5 bases each). Sequencing was carried out using PBMCs or a T cell subset sorted from them (not recorded which). CDR3 loop: CSASEGIGSYEQYF. CDR3 in DNA: TGCAGTGCTAGTGAGGGGATAGGGTCCTACGAGCAGTACTTC.